This T cell receptor beta chain was identified in a study of CD8+ T cells in alopecia areata. Turning to the study itself: Treated patients were dosed with oral tofacitinib, taking 5 to 10 mg twice daily.

V was shortened by 1 base and J by 1 base, with 10 bases between the two germline ends. CDR1 and CDR2 (germline): SGHDN, FVKESK. The CDR3 spans 15 residues. Alopecia areata patients provided lesional scalp punch biopsies and peripheral blood. Once RNA had been extracted, it was reverse transcribed into cDNA to act as the sequencing template. Produced via immunoSEQ multiplex PCR; TCRdb's table is partial and in-frame only. Altogether roughly 170,000 clones are present, 50% to 70% being singletons, with the ten largest covering roughly 15%. As regards this clone: Its antigen remains unidentified.

General observations from the study: Lesional tissue from the scalp (especially in alopecia totalis/universalis) showed higher clonality than normal scalp.

Sample: CD4+ T cells sorted from blood, taken at week 0. This clonotype was sampled from a human donor with alopecia areata. The J gene is TRBJ1-1, the V gene TRBV14; TRBD1 is a possible D gene (5 bases). The CDR3 nucleotides read TGTGCCAGCAGCCAAGTCAGGGCCGGGAACACTGAAGCTTTCTTT. It yields the protein CASSQVRAGNTEAFF.